This TCR beta chain comes out of a study of cytomegalovirus exposure and HLA in healthy donors. Study at large: Of several hundred genotyped donors, around 86% grouped in the Caucasian-associated ancestry cluster. Study findings and constraints: According to the study, 150 to 200 TCR beta chains were cytomegalovirus-associated. V- and J-gene trimming of TCR beta was linked (in a later analysis) to a missense DCLRE1C variant.

This CDR3 spans 13 amino acids. Between the trimmed V and J ends, which lost 3 bases and 4 bases, there was a span of 10 bases. Germline CDR1 GTSNPN, CDR2 SVGIG (reference sequence). As for this clone: What it binds is not known.

All donors participated as healthy donors of bone marrow. Primers: 60 Vbeta forward and 13 Jbeta reverse. Sequencing used immunoSEQ multiplex PCR; TCRdb keeps in-frame clones, though not all of them. Of roughly 100,000 clones listed, roughly 76% were seen once; the top ten hold roughly 6%. The source material was PBMCs. V usage is TRBV30 and J usage is TRBJ1-5, with no clear D. This receptor was identified in a woman aged 50 to 65 in good health and CMV-seropositive. CDR3: CAWRSGSNQPQHF. CDR3 sequence (DNA): TGTGCCTGGAGGTCTGGTAGTAATCAGCCCCAGCATTTT.